These T cell receptor beta chains were read from a single sample in a study of T cell responses to AZD1222 COVID-19 vaccine. Repertoires were generated with immunoSEQ multiplex PCR, while TCRdb's copy carries only in-frame clones and drops some. This sample has some 180,000 clones, with roughly 91% found just once. The material sequenced was peripheral blood, taken 28 days after the second dose of the MenACWY control vaccine. The origin of the receptors is an adult who received the MenACWY meningococcal vaccine as a control. Both conserved end residues are part of each CDR3. The order of the fields is V gene, D gene, clone size, J gene, CDR3 DNA, CDR3 protein. D genes are given only for firm matches. Clone size is given for some rows only: seen once, a few or many times, or a class if the clone is expanded.

v_call: TRBV18; d_call: NA; clone_size: NA; j_call: TRBJ2-7; cdr3_nt: TGTGCCAGCTCACCAGGTGAGACTAGCTCCTACGAGCAGTACTTC; cdr3_aa: CASSPGETSSYEQYF
v_call: TRBV19; d_call: NA; clone_size: NA; j_call: TRBJ1-1; cdr3_nt: TGTGCCAGTAGCATGGGGGTATTTGCTGAAGCTTTCTTT; cdr3_aa: CASSMGVFAEAFF
v_call: TRBV6-2/TRBV6-3; d_call: TRBD2; clone_size: NA; j_call: TRBJ2-7; cdr3_nt: TGTGCCAGCAGTTACACAACTAGCGGGGCCTTCTCCTACGAGCAGTACTTC; cdr3_aa: CASSYTTSGAFSYEQYF
v_call: TRBV7-2; d_call: TRBD1; clone_size: NA; j_call: TRBJ1-1; cdr3_nt: TGTGCCAGCACCCTTACGCCTGACAGGGTGAGGACTGAAGCTTTCTTT; cdr3_aa: CASTLTPDRVRTEAFF
v_call: TRBV27; d_call: NA; clone_size: NA; j_call: TRBJ2-1; cdr3_nt: TGTGCCAGCAGTTTGCGGGGCTCCTACAATGAGCAGTTCTTC; cdr3_aa: CASSLRGSYNEQFF
v_call: TRBV27; d_call: NA; clone_size: NA; j_call: TRBJ2-7; cdr3_nt: TGTGCCAGCAGTTCCTACAGGGACGAGCAGTACTTC; cdr3_aa: CASSSYRDEQYF
v_call: TRBV6-6; d_call: NA; clone_size: NA; j_call: TRBJ1-1; cdr3_nt: TGTGCCAGCAGTTACTCGCCCGGGGTCGGTTCAGCTTTCTTT; cdr3_aa: CASSYSPGVGSAFF
v_call: TRBV7-8; d_call: NA; clone_size: NA; j_call: TRBJ1-2; cdr3_nt: TGTGCCAGCAGCTTAGCGTACGGACAGATTAAACCTAACTATGGCTACACCTTC; cdr3_aa: CASSLAYGQIKPNYGYTF
v_call: TRBV6-6; d_call: TRBD1; clone_size: few; j_call: TRBJ1-6; cdr3_nt: TGTGCCAGCAGACGACAGGGCCAGAGCTCCTATAATTCACCCCTCCACTTT; cdr3_aa: CASRRQGQSSYNSPLHF
v_call: TRBV7-6; d_call: NA; clone_size: NA; j_call: TRBJ1-3; cdr3_nt: TGTGCCAGCAGCTTAGGTTTGTTGAGCTCTGGAAACACCATATATTTT; cdr3_aa: CASSLGLLSSGNTIYF
v_call: TRBV7-2; d_call: TRBD1; clone_size: NA; j_call: TRBJ2-5; cdr3_nt: TGTGCCAGCAGCTTTGGACAGGGTGAGACCCAGTACTTC; cdr3_aa: CASSFGQGETQYF
v_call: TRBV6-5; d_call: TRBD2; clone_size: NA; j_call: TRBJ2-7; cdr3_nt: TGTGCCAGCAGTACTCCGGGGGGGCACTACGAGCAGTACTTC; cdr3_aa: CASSTPGGHYEQYF
v_call: TRBV2; d_call: NA; clone_size: NA; j_call: TRBJ2-5; cdr3_nt: TGTGCCAGCAGTGCCTTAGAGACCCAGTACTTC; cdr3_aa: CASSALETQYF
v_call: TRBV24-1; d_call: NA; clone_size: few; j_call: TRBJ2-7; cdr3_nt: TGTGCCACCAGTGAGACCGTGGACGGATCCTACGAGCAGTACTTC; cdr3_aa: CATSETVDGSYEQYF
v_call: TRBV5-1; d_call: TRBD1; clone_size: NA; j_call: TRBJ1-2; cdr3_nt: TGCGCCAGCAGCTGGGGACAGGGCGGATATGGCTACACCTTC; cdr3_aa: CASSWGQGGYGYTF
v_call: TRBV5-1; d_call: TRBD1; clone_size: NA; j_call: TRBJ1-2; cdr3_nt: TGCGCCAGCAGCTCTCTCGGGACAGCGAACTATGGCTACACCTTC; cdr3_aa: CASSSLGTANYGYTF
v_call: TRBV27; d_call: NA; clone_size: NA; j_call: TRBJ1-2; cdr3_nt: TGTGCCAGCAGTCCCGGCAGAGGGCACTATGGCTACACCTTC; cdr3_aa: CASSPGRGHYGYTF
v_call: TRBV6-5; d_call: TRBD1; clone_size: once; j_call: TRBJ1-1; cdr3_nt: TGTGCCAGCAGTCAAACAGGGGTGGCTGAAGCTTTCTTT; cdr3_aa: CASSQTGVAEAFF
v_call: TRBV19; d_call: NA; clone_size: NA; j_call: TRBJ1-1; cdr3_nt: TGTGCCAGTAGTACTCCAGATCTTCGGGGCACTGAAGCTTTCTTT; cdr3_aa: CASSTPDLRGTEAFF
v_call: TRBV7-9; d_call: NA; clone_size: NA; j_call: TRBJ1-4; cdr3_nt: TGTGCCAGCAGCCTAAGGTTGGGGAGCGATGAAAAACTGTTTTTT; cdr3_aa: CASSLRLGSDEKLFF